This TCR beta chain stems from a study of B cell selection in AIRE deficiency. TCRdb's table, derived via immunoSEQ multiplex PCR, lists solely in-frame clones and lacks some. The data hold around 19,000 clones, with approximately 97% observed a single time. A note on this clone: Antigen specificity is unknown.

Germline V CDR1 and CDR2: KGHSH, LQKENI. V dropped 4 bases and J dropped 1 base, with 6 bases sitting between them. CDR3 length: 13 amino acids. Conventional CD4 T cells were sorted as CD4+CD127+ cells. Study-wide results and caveats: Shared Treg sequences had shorter CDR3s, biased toward rearrangements with few non-templated insertions. Of 3657 shared Treg TCRbeta sequences, 31.6% were healthy-donor-only and 7% to 9.5% patient-only. Approximately 29% of healthy-shared Treg TCRbeta sequences appeared in patient Tconv cells. TCRbeta-only data showed about 35% of shared healthy Treg sequences in healthy Tconv.

Sequenced material: conventional CD4+ T cells sorted from PBMCs. The source of this sequence is a human donor with AIRE deficiency. The chain joins TRBV18 to TRBJ2-3, with a possible D match to TRBD2 (5 bases). The CDR3 bases are TGTGCCAGCTCACTCGGGGGCACAGATACGCAGTATTTT. Translation: CASSLGGTDTQYF.